This T cell receptor (beta chain) was sequenced in a study of shared clonotypes between healthy human individuals. For the study at large: Participating donors consisted of two women and a few men aged 18 to 49. General observations from the study: Clonotypes which were not shared had lower generation probabilities than clonotypes that all four donors shared.

Genomic DNA from each subset was divided evenly over several immunoSEQ plates. TCRdb keeps only in-frame clones here, not all; method: immunoSEQ multiplex PCR. The sample has roughly 1 million clones; more than 60% are singletons. V was pared by 5 bases and J by 0 bases, with 9 bases of the junction left unmatched. Germline lookup yields CDR1 SGDLS and CDR2 YYNGEE. The CDR3 consists of 16 residues. Division of CD4+ cells produced a CD45RA+ naive subset and a CD45RA-negative memory subset. This clone showed up just once. The antigen is undetermined. The source is a man aged 18 to 29 in good health. The sequenced sample was memory CD4+ T cells sorted from blood. The subset denotes: CD45RA-negative fraction. The chain couples TRBV9 to TRBJ2-3; 7 bases are a match to TRBD1. In nucleotides, the CDR3 is TGTGCCAGCAGTAGGTCCGGGACAGCTAGCACAGATACGCAGTATTTT. Translating it yields CASSRSGTASTDTQYF.